Sequencing of this T cell receptor beta chain was carried out in a study of Ad26.COV2.S vaccination and SARS-CoV-2 variants. Profiled with immunoSEQ multiplex PCR; TCRdb holds only in-frame clones, not every one. The sample comprises almost 400,000 clones, roughly 90% of which are singletons, and around 2% rests with the top ten. The J segment lost 0 bases and the V segment lost 10 bases, leaving 12 bases of the junction unmatched. This CDR3 spans 17 amino acids. In germline, CDR1 is SNHLY, CDR2 FYNNEI. Worth noting for this clone: Its antigen remains unidentified.

Findings and limits, study-wide: Following vaccination, spike-specific CD8+ and CD4+ T cell responses reportedly exhibited substantial breadth. It is possible that the TCR breadth and depth analyses underestimated the total T cell responses.

Treatment denoted: some 19 received Ad26.COV2.S at low or high dose, single or two shots; roughly 5 received placebo; per-sample allocation not given. Sample collection was performed on day 63 after the first vaccine or placebo injection. Boston provided a donor who was an adult aged 18-55 years. The vaccine antigen was prefusion-stabilized Wuhan SARS-CoV-2 spike. The TCR comes from a person aged 18-65 years who received the Ad26.COV2.S COVID-19 vaccine or a placebo. The source material was peripheral blood, sampled in a trial of Ad26.COV2.S vaccine versus placebo. The chain carries TRBV2 and TRBJ2-6, with TRBD1 identical over 7 bases. The chain's CDR3 is CAIWGQTPSSGANVLTF. For the CDR3, the DNA is TGTGCCATTTGGGGACAGACTCCTAGCTCTGGGGCCAACGTCCTGACTTTC.